This entry lists 16 T cell receptor beta chains sequenced from one sample in a study of shared clonotypes between healthy human individuals. The method was immunoSEQ multiplex PCR; TCRdb's version includes in-frame clones alone and lacks a portion of them. The sample yields around 320,000 clones, roughly 91% seen once. Sequencing was performed on memory CD8+ T cells sorted from blood. Subset noted: CD45RO+ cells pooled with CCR7-negative TemRA cells. The receptors stem from a man aged 18-30 years in good health.

This clone occurred a few times. The chain links TRBV10-3 to TRBJ2-7; D could derive from TRBD1 or TRBD2 (6 bases each). Trimming removed 6 bases at V and 1 base at J, with 16 bases between. There are 15 residues in the CDR3. Germline values: CDR1 ENHRY, CDR2 SYGVKD. CDR3 nucleotides: TGTGCCATCAGGGAGGGGGTCAGTGGTTCCTACGAGCAGTACTTC. This gives the protein CAIREGVSGSYEQYF.

The chain links TRBV4-3 to TRBJ2-3, with 8 bases matching TRBD1. This CDR3 is 16 amino acids long. Germline V gene lookup returns CDR1 LGHNA and CDR2 YSLEER. After removal of 0 bases from V and 1 base from J, the junction contained 3 bases not matched to a gene. The chain's CDR3 is CASSQDTGQGTDTQYF. The CDR3, as DNA: TGCGCCAGCAGCCAAGATACGGGACAGGGCACAGATACGCAGTATTTT.

The chain carries TRBV10-1 and TRBJ1-1; 9 positions agree with TRBD1. Germline CDR1 reads WNHNN; CDR2 reads SYGVQD (reference sequence). The CDR3 is 15 amino acids. V was pared by 6 bases and J by 2 bases, with 7 bases of the junction left unmatched. Here the CDR3 reads CASRFDRGENTEAFF. The CDR3 DNA reads TGCGCCAGCAGGTTTGACAGGGGGGAAAACACTGAAGCTTTCTTT.

This clone was recorded only once. The chain is built from TRBV29-1 and TRBJ2-3, with TRBD2 identical over 8 bases. The CDR3 has 17 residues. The ends lost 0 bases at V and 2 bases at J; junction bases unmatched: 10. In germline, CDR1 is SQVTM, CDR2 ANQGSEA. The CDR3 region is CSVEDHSSGEPTDTQYF. CDR3 DNA: TGCAGCGTTGAAGATCATAGTAGCGGGGAGCCCACAGATACGCAGTATTTT.

This clone was found a few times. CDR3 in amino acids: CASSLIAGGPLYNEQFF. The CDR3 DNA sequence: TGTGCCAGCAGCCTGATAGCGGGAGGGCCCCTATACAATGAGCAGTTCTTC. The V gene is TRBV5-4, the J gene TRBJ2-1; 11 bases map to TRBD2. Germline assignment: CDR1 SGHNT and CDR2 YYREEE (reference sequence). J was trimmed by 4 bases and V by 4 bases; bases with no gene match: 10. The CDR3 totals 17 residues.

CDR3 region: CSARGREQFF. DNA of the CDR3: TGCAGTGCTAGGGGCAGAGAGCAGTTCTTC. The V call is TRBV20-1, the J call TRBJ2-1, with D uncertain. The germline V gene encodes CDR1 DFQATT and CDR2 SNEGSKA (reference sequence). The V end was cut by 3 bases, the J end by 10 bases, with 7 bases between. This CDR3 contains 10 residues.

The chain links TRBV18 to TRBJ2-7; TRBD1 matches at 7 bases. Trimming cost V 3 bases and J 4 bases; bases outside gene matches: 9. Germline CDR1 is KGHSH and CDR2 is LQKENI. The CDR3 loop spans 15 amino acids. In DNA, the CDR3 is TGTGCCAGCTCACCCACTCGGGACAGCGCTTACGAGCAGTACTTC. It translates to CASSPTRDSAYEQYF.

V usage is TRBV28 and J usage is TRBJ2-7; D is possibly TRBD2 (6 bases). CDR3 size: 13 residues. V lost 10 bases to trimming and J lost 2 bases, with 15 bases between them. Per germline, CDR1 MDHEN and CDR2 SYDVKM. The CDR3 bases are TGTGCCACCTGGAGGGGATCTGCCTACGAGCAGTACTTC. Residues: CATWRGSAYEQYF.

The chain joins TRBV27 to TRBJ2-7, with 14 bases that match TRBD2. CDR1 MNHEY and CDR2 SMNVEV come from the germline V gene (reference sequence). CDR3 length: 15 amino acids. V was clipped by 5 bases and J by 7 bases; unmatched bases: 7. The CDR3 spells CASSQGLAGVREQYF. As DNA, the CDR3 is TGTGCCAGCAGTCAGGGACTAGCGGGAGTACGGGAGCAGTACTTC.

V and J are TRBV7-8 and TRBJ2-1; 8 bases align to TRBD2. This CDR3 contains 17 residues. The germline gives CDR1 SGHVS, CDR2 FQNEAQ. J gave up 3 bases and V 5 bases, and 12 bases lay outside the gene matches. The CDR3 DNA reads as TGTGCCAGCAGCCACTATCGGCGGGAGGAATACTACAATGAGCAGTTCTTC. Translating gives CASSHYRREEYYNEQFF. Full variable domain (remainder filled in from reference TRBV7-8 and TRBJ2-1): GAGVSQSPRYKVAKRGQDVALRCDPISGHVSLFWYQQALGQGPEFLTYFQNEAQLDKSGLPSDRFFAERPEGSVSTLKIQRTQQEDSAVYLCASSHYRREEYYNEQFFGPGTRLTVL.

J is TRBJ2-7 and V is TRBV4-3, with D possibly matching TRBD1 (5 bases). The germline CDR1 and CDR2 sequences are LGHNA and YSLEER. CDR3 length: 15 residues. Trimming pared 0 bases from V and 3 bases from J, leaving 12 bases between. CDR3 in DNA: TGCGCCAGCAGCCAAGATCGGGCAGGGTTCTACGAGCAGTACTTC. Its protein product is CASSQDRAGFYEQYF.

This chain connects TRBV7-2 to TRBJ2-1, with 9 bases that match TRBD2. Germline V gene lookup returns CDR1 SGHTA and CDR2 FQGNSA. V lost 5 bases, J lost 0 bases, and 2 bases stayed unmatched. This CDR3 region has 15 residues. The CDR3 nucleotides are TGTGCCAGCAGCCATAGCGGGAGCTCCTACAATGAGCAGTTCTTC. Translation: CASSHSGSSYNEQFF.

The gene calls are TRBV28 and TRBJ2-3; 8 bases align to TRBD1. The CDR3 spans 17 residues. Trimming removed 2 bases from V and 2 bases from J; junction bases left unmatched: 9. Per germline, CDR1 MDHEN and CDR2 SYDVKM. In DNA form, the CDR3 reads TGTGCCAGCAGTTTACCCACCGACAGGGGCAACACAGATACGCAGTATTTT. Encoded protein: CASSLPTDRGNTDTQYF. Filled out from reference TRBV28 and TRBJ2-3, the complete variable domain reads DVKVTQSSRYLVKRTGEKVFLECVQDMDHENMFWYRQDPGLGLRLIYFSYDVKMKEKGDIPEGYSVSREKKERFSLILESASTNQTSMYLCASSLPTDRGNTDTQYFGPGTRLTVL.

This clone was observed many times. This chain uses TRBV29-1 with TRBJ2-6; D unresolved. This CDR3 contains 17 residues. Trimming stripped 0 bases from V and 0 bases from J, with 12 bases between. Germline V CDR1 and CDR2: SQVTM, ANQGSEA. The CDR3 sequence is CSVEDNFAGSGANVLTF. CDR3 DNA: TGCAGCGTTGAAGATAACTTCGCTGGCTCTGGGGCCAACGTCCTGACTTTC.

The gene calls are TRBV7-9 and TRBJ2-1, with no clear D. Trimming took off 0 bases at V and 8 bases at J, with 5 bases between the two ends. Germline lookup yields CDR1 SEHNR and CDR2 FQNEAQ (reference sequence). The CDR3 consists of 12 residues. The CDR3 coding sequence is TGTGCCAGCAGCTTAGCCCGGGATGAGCAGTTCTTC. Translated, it gives CASSLARDEQFF.

The J gene is TRBJ2-7, the V gene TRBV30; D remains unclear. The CDR3 totals 12 residues. V shed 2 bases and J shed 1 base, with 6 bases lying between them. Germline V gene lookup returns CDR1 GTSNPN and CDR2 SVGIG (reference sequence). CDR3 in DNA: TGTGCCTGGAGTAACCCTTCCTACGAGCAGTACTTC. Amino acid sequence: CAWSNPSYEQYF.